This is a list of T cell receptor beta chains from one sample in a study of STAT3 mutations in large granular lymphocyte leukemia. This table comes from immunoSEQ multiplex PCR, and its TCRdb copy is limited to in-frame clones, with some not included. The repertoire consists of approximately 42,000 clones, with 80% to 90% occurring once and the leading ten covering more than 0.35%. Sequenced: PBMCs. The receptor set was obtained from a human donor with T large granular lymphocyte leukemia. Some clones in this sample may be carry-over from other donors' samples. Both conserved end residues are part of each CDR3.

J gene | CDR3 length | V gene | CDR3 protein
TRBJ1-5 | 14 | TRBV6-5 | CASKQGPNNQPQHF
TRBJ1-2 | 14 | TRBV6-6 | CASSPRGEGYGYTF
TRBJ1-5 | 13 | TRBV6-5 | CASGTVPHQPQHF
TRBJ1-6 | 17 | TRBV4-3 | CASSQDGLPGKYSPLHF
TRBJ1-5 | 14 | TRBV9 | CASSVGVGNQPQHF
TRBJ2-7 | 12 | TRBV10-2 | CASSLSSYEQYF
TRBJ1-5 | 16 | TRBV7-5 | CVRSLEKATSNQPQHF
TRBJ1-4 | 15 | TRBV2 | CASRGTALVNEKLFF
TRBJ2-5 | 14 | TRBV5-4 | CASSLGTFPGAQYF
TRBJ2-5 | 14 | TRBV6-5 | CASSSGPPRGTQYF